These T cell receptor beta chains were read from a single sample in a study of cytomegalovirus exposure and HLA in healthy donors. TCRdb's table, derived via immunoSEQ multiplex PCR, lists solely in-frame clones and lacks some. The sample has around 70,000 clones. Sequencing was done on a sample of PBMCs. All receptors derive from a woman in her 40s in good health and CMV-seropositive. Each CDR3 is given with its conserved first and last residue. A D gene is named only where the DNA matches it firmly.

j_call d_call v_call cdr3_aa cdr3_nt
TRBJ2-7 NA TRBV30 CAWRADVRYEQYF TGTGCCTGGAGAGCGGACGTGCGGTACGAGCAGTACTTC
TRBJ1-3 NA TRBV18 CASSPGRSGAGNTIYF TGTGCCAGCTCACCGGGACGATCGGGAGCGGGAAACACCATATATTTT
TRBJ2-3 NA TRBV19 CASSIDSSSTDTQYF TGTGCCAGTAGTATCGACAGCTCTAGCACAGATACGCAGTATTTT
TRBJ2-5 TRBD1 TRBV5-1 CASSLETGYQETQYF TGCGCCAGCAGCTTGGAGACAGGGTACCAAGAGACCCAGTACTTC
TRBJ2-2 TRBD2 TRBV5-4 CASSLAANLNTGELFF TGTGCCAGCAGCCTAGCGGCGAATCTGAACACCGGGGAGCTGTTTTTT
TRBJ2-1 TRBD2 TRBV5-1 CASSLVASGRAVWNEQFF TGCGCCAGCAGCTTGGTGGCTAGCGGGAGGGCCGTATGGAATGAGCAGTTCTTC
TRBJ2-7 NA TRBV7-2 CASSIQGYEQYF TGTGCCAGCAGCATACAGGGCTACGAGCAGTACTTC
TRBJ2-7 TRBD2 TRBV4-1 CASSQTLGGGSYEQYF TGCGCCAGCAGCCAAACACTCGGGGGGGGAAGCTACGAGCAGTACTTC
TRBJ2-2 TRBD2 TRBV4-3 CASSLYWGASGGQYTGELFF TGCGCCAGCAGCCTATACTGGGGGGCTAGCGGGGGCCAATACACCGGGGAGCTGTTTTTT
TRBJ2-2 TRBD2 TRBV5-1 CASIGLAGKNTGELFF TGCGCCAGCATTGGACTAGCGGGGAAGAACACCGGGGAGCTGTTTTTT
TRBJ1-3 NA TRBV5-5 CASSRGYTIYF TGTGCCAGCAGCCGGGGATACACCATATATTTT
TRBJ2-7 TRBD1 TRBV10-2 CASSESRWDRGGKQYF TGCGCCAGCAGTGAGAGTCGGTGGGACAGGGGAGGAAAACAGTACTTC
TRBJ2-7 NA TRBV19 CASRTRTAPYEQYF TGTGCCAGTAGGACGCGGACAGCGCCCTACGAGCAGTACTTC
TRBJ1-3 NA TRBV6-6 CASERTDSGNTIYF TGTGCCAGCGAGAGGACAGACTCTGGAAACACCATATATTTT
TRBJ1-1 TRBD1 TRBV25-1 CASSDAGQRAFF TGTGCCAGCAGTGATGCGGGACAGAGGGCTTTCTTT
TRBJ2-6 TRBD1 TRBV7-9 CASSLAAGTGSGANVLTF TGTGCCAGCAGCTTAGCAGCGGGGACAGGGTCTGGGGCCAACGTCCTGACTTTC
TRBJ1-4 NA TRBV7-8 CASSLERGAVEKLFF TGTGCCAGCAGCTTAGAACGGGGGGCCGTTGAAAAACTGTTTTTT
TRBJ2-7 NA TRBV6-6 CASSFHYEQYF TGTGCCAGCAGTTTCCACTACGAGCAGTACTTC
TRBJ2-7 TRBD2 TRBV9 CASSVGGLAGQSSYEQYF TGTGCCAGCAGCGTAGGGGGACTAGCGGGACAAAGCTCCTACGAGCAGTACTTC
TRBJ2-7 TRBD1 TRBV12-5 CASGLSPDRGYSLEQYF TGTGCTAGTGGTTTGTCCCCGGACAGGGGGTATTCTTTGGAGCAGTACTTC
TRBJ1-3 NA TRBV15 CATSRDRLGTANTIYF TGTGCCACCAGCAGAGATCGGTTAGGCACAGCAAACACCATATATTTT
TRBJ1-3 NA TRBV9 CASRGGGNGNTIYF TGTGCCAGCAGGGGTGGGGGGAATGGAAACACCATATATTTT
TRBJ2-3 TRBD2 TRBV7-9 CASSLARGAGGDDTQYF TGTGCCAGCAGCTTAGCGCGGGGAGCGGGAGGGGACGATACGCAGTATTTT
TRBJ2-5 NA TRBV18 CASSPGLQETQYF TGTGCCAGCTCGCCGGGACTCCAAGAGACCCAGTACTTC
TRBJ2-7 TRBD1 TRBV6-5 CASTRQGDNYEQYF TGTGCCAGCACCCGGCAGGGGGACAACTACGAGCAGTACTTC
TRBJ1-1 NA TRBV28 CASNPREGVPEAFF TGTGCCAGCAACCCCCGGGAGGGGGTGCCTGAAGCTTTCTTT
TRBJ1-2 TRBD1 TRBV9 CASSPRDRVDSYGYTF TGTGCCAGCAGCCCTAGGGACAGGGTGGACAGCTATGGCTACACCTTC
TRBJ2-7 NA TRBV11-2 CASSLGASSYEQYF TGTGCCAGCAGCTTGGGGGCCTCCTCCTACGAGCAGTACTTC
TRBJ2-5 NA TRBV5-1 CASSLVGVHSHQGLVQETQYF TGCGCCAGCAGCTTGGTTGGAGTCCATAGTCACCAGGGACTCGTTCAAGAGACCCAGTACTTC
TRBJ1-3 NA TRBV14 CASSQVNSRWGNTIYF TGTGCCAGCAGCCAAGTTAACAGCCGTTGGGGAAACACCATATATTTT
TRBJ2-7 NA TRBV6-1 CASSDSNDYEQYF TGTGCCAGCAGCGACTCTAACGACTACGAGCAGTACTTC
TRBJ2-7 TRBD1 TRBV7-6 CASSYRDRAYEQYF TGTGCCAGCAGCTACCGGGACAGGGCCTACGAGCAGTACTTC
TRBJ2-2 TRBD1 TRBV19 CASSGKGQGKFLFDTGELFF TGTGCCAGTAGTGGGAAGGGACAGGGGAAGTTCTTGTTCGACACTGGGGAGCTGTTTTTT
TRBJ1-6 TRBD1 TRBV19 CASSIGAGGNSPLHF TGTGCCAGTAGTATCGGTGCAGGGGGCAATTCACCCCTCCACTTT
TRBJ2-1 NA TRBV28 CASSLPAYNEQFF TGTGCCAGCAGTTTGCCAGCCTACAATGAGCAGTTCTTC
TRBJ2-7 TRBD1 TRBV6-1 CASRGTGSYEQYF TGTGCCAGCAGGGGGACAGGCTCCTACGAGCAGTACTTC
TRBJ2-1 TRBD2 TRBV10-1 CASRGSGGSYNEQFF TGCGCCAGCCGTGGGTCGGGGGGCTCCTACAATGAGCAGTTCTTC
TRBJ2-7 TRBD1 TRBV5-4 CASSSDRGHNEQYF TGTGCCAGCAGCTCGGACAGGGGGCATAACGAGCAGTACTTC
TRBJ1-5 NA TRBV28 CASINLGGQPQHF TGTGCCAGCATTAACTTGGGGGGGCAGCCCCAGCATTTT
TRBJ2-3 TRBD2 TRBV19 CASSTPAGAGTDTQYF TGTGCCAGTAGTACCCCAGCGGGAGCGGGCACAGATACGCAGTATTTT
TRBJ2-3 NA TRBV5-1 CASSLGRLADTQYF TGCGCCAGCAGCCTTGGGAGGTTGGCAGATACGCAGTATTTT
TRBJ2-3 TRBD2 TRBV6-4 CASSAVAGPMDTQYF TGTGCCAGCAGTGCCGTAGCGGGCCCCATGGATACGCAGTATTTT
TRBJ1-1 TRBD1 TRBV28 CASSLGDRGYTEAFF TGTGCCAGCAGTTTGGGGGACAGGGGATACACTGAAGCTTTCTTT
TRBJ2-1 NA TRBV4-1 CASSQLLDIPYNEQFF TGCGCCAGCAGCCAATTGCTAGATATCCCCTACAATGAGCAGTTCTTC
TRBJ1-5 NA TRBV15 CATSRDSGSNQPQHF TGTGCCACCAGCAGAGATTCAGGGAGCAATCAGCCCCAGCATTTT
TRBJ2-7 NA TRBV2 CASGRTGRAGEQYF TGTGCCAGCGGAAGGACAGGGAGGGCGGGCGAGCAGTACTTC
TRBJ2-5 NA TRBV7-2 CASSLGQPAQETQYF TGTGCCAGCAGCTTAGGACAACCGGCCCAAGAGACCCAGTACTTC
TRBJ2-1 TRBD2 TRBV7-3 CASSLGMGGSSYNEQFF TGTGCCAGCAGCTTAGGTATGGGCGGGAGTTCCTACAATGAGCAGTTCTTC
TRBJ2-7 TRBD1 TRBV7-3 CASSLYGTASYEQYF TGTGCCAGCAGCTTATACGGGACAGCCTCCTACGAGCAGTACTTC
TRBJ2-5 NA TRBV2 CASSELLQETQYF TGTGCCAGCAGTGAATTACTGCAAGAGACCCAGTACTTC
TRBJ2-5 NA TRBV10-3 CAISESSGGSKTQYF TGTGCCATCAGTGAGTCAAGCGGTGGGTCTAAGACCCAGTACTTC
TRBJ1-5 NA TRBV28 CASSLSRQPQHF TGTGCCAGCAGTTTAAGCCGACAGCCCCAGCATTTT
TRBJ2-6 NA TRBV5-3 CARSCTLRKPLLSGANVLTF TGTGCCAGAAGCTGCACCCTTCGAAAGCCCTTACTCTCTGGGGCCAACGTCCTGACTTTC
TRBJ1-4 NA TRBV6-5 CASSSPGLLHEKLFF TGTGCCAGCAGCAGCCCAGGGTTACTGCATGAAAAACTGTTTTTT
TRBJ2-5 TRBD1 TRBV18 CASSPLQGAGETQYF TGTGCCAGCTCACCACTTCAGGGGGCGGGAGAGACCCAGTACTTC